Listed below are T cell receptor beta chains from one sample, sequenced in a study of cytomegalovirus exposure and HLA in healthy donors. Produced via immunoSEQ multiplex PCR; TCRdb's table is partial and in-frame only. The sample has roughly 150,000 clones, over 75% seen once. Specimen: PBMCs. The receptors stem from a male donor in good health and CMV-seronegative. CDR3s include the opening cysteine and the closing phenylalanine or tryptophan. D genes are given only for firm matches. Clone size is shown for a subset of rows, as once, few, many or a class of expanded clone.

TRBV7-6,.,15,TRBJ1-1,.,TGTGCCAGCAGCCCACCTTTCGTCGGAGACGCTGAAGCTTTCTTT,CASSPPFVGDAEAFF
TRBV5-1,few,13,TRBJ2-5,.,TGCGCCAGCAGCTTTGGTGGGGAGGAGACCCAGTACTTC,CASSFGGEETQYF
TRBV5-1,.,15,TRBJ1-6,TRBD1,TGCGCCAGCAGCACGGGACAGGGGGCGAGGGTACCCCTCCACTTT,CASSTGQGARVPLHF
TRBV5-1,.,16,TRBJ2-5,.,TGCGCCAGCAGCCTCGGAGGAGGACGGATCCAAGAGACCCAGTACTTC,CASSLGGGRIQETQYF
TRBV10-1,.,14,TRBJ1-1,.,TGCGCCAGCAGCCCCGGGGGGGCCAACACTGAAGCTTTCTTT,CASSPGGANTEAFF
TRBV7-9,.,17,TRBJ1-5,.,TGTGCCAGCAGCTTAGCCGTGGGGGGGGGTAGCAATCAGCCCCAGCATTTT,CASSLAVGGGSNQPQHF
TRBV19,.,13,TRBJ1-2,.,TGTGCCAGTAGTCAACGCCGGGTAGATGGCTACACCTTC,CASSQRRVDGYTF
TRBV5-6,.,15,TRBJ1-1,.,TGTGCCAGCAGCTTGGTAGGACAGACGAACACTGAAGCTTTCTTT,CASSLVGQTNTEAFF
TRBV13,.,12,TRBJ1-1,.,TGTGCCAGCAGCTTGGGGCACAGGGAAGCTTTCTTT,CASSLGHREAFF
TRBV5-8,.,17,TRBJ2-1,TRBD1,TGTGCCAGCAGCATTTTCCTGGGGACAGGGGAATACAATGAGCAGTTCTTC,CASSIFLGTGEYNEQFF
TRBV7-2,few,16,TRBJ1-5,TRBD1,TGTGCCAGCAGCTTACGAGGGGGGACAGGCAATCAGCCCCAGCATTTT,CASSLRGGTGNQPQHF
TRBV5-1,.,16,TRBJ2-5,.,TGCGCCAGCAGCTCGCGACCGGTGACAGGCCAAGAGACCCAGTACTTC,CASSSRPVTGQETQYF
TRBV7-2,.,13,TRBJ1-1,.,TGTGCCAGCAGCTTATGGACAGAACGAGAAGCTTTCTTT,CASSLWTEREAFF
TRBV5-8,.,14,TRBJ1-4,.,TGTGCCAGCATCCTCAGGGTAACTAATGAAAAACTGTTTTTT,CASILRVTNEKLFF
TRBV7-9,.,15,TRBJ1-1,.,TGTGCCAGCAGCTCTGAGCTAGATATGAACACTGAAGCTTTCTTT,CASSSELDMNTEAFF
TRBV7-8,.,11,TRBJ1-1,.,TGTGCCAGCAGCCCGAACCGAGTGGCTTTCTTT,CASSPNRVAFF
TRBV27,.,15,TRBJ2-7,.,TGTGCCAGCAGGCAAAGGAGGACAGTCGACTCCGAGCAGTACTTC,CASRQRRTVDSEQYF
TRBV27,.,16,TRBJ2-1,.,TGTGCCAGCAGTTTATGGGCAGGACAGTCCTACAATGAGCAGTTCTTC,CASSLWAGQSYNEQFF
TRBV5-1,few,15,TRBJ2-3,.,TGCGCCAGCAGCTTGGACGGAGATAGCACAGATACGCAGTATTTT,CASSLDGDSTDTQYF
TRBV5-6,.,13,TRBJ2-5,.,TGTGCCAGCAGCTTGACAGGCCCCGAGACCCAGTACTTC,CASSLTGPETQYF
TRBV6-1,few,14,TRBJ2-7,TRBD1,TGTGCCAGCAGTGAAGCGACAGGGAGCAACGAGCAGTACTTC,CASSEATGSNEQYF
TRBV6-6,.,15,TRBJ1-3,.,TGTGCCAGCAGTTACGAGGCCGCCTCTGGAAACACCATATATTTT,CASSYEAASGNTIYF
TRBV6-5,many,14,TRBJ2-4,TRBD2,TGTGCCAGCAGTTACACGGGGGGGCCAAACATTCAGTACTTC,CASSYTGGPNIQYF
TRBV7-2,.,16,TRBJ2-7,.,TGTGCCAGCAGCCGGACTAGGGGGTTTTTGGCCTACGAGCAGTACTTC,CASSRTRGFLAYEQYF
TRBV6-6,.,16,TRBJ1-6,.,TGTGCCAGCAGTATCGACAGAGGCTCCTATAATTCACCCCTCCACTTT,CASSIDRGSYNSPLHF
TRBV5-1,once,17,TRBJ2-6,.,TGCGCCAGCAGCTTGTACAGGGTTGACTCTGGGGCCAACGTCCTGACTTTC,CASSLYRVDSGANVLTF
TRBV5-1,.,15,TRBJ1-4,TRBD1,TGCGCCAGCAGCTGGACGACAGGGGGAGGAGAAAAACTGTTTTTT,CASSWTTGGGEKLFF
TRBV5-4,.,14,TRBJ2-7,TRBD1,TGTGCCAGCAGCGTTAGGGGGCCTTGGTACGAGCAGTACTTC,CASSVRGPWYEQYF
TRBV7-2,.,14,TRBJ1-1,.,TGTGCCAGCAGCGTCGGGGGATCTGGCACTGAAGCTTTCTTT,CASSVGGSGTEAFF
TRBV7-9,.,16,TRBJ2-7,TRBD2,TGTGCCAGCAGCCCAATGACTAGCGGGGGGGAATACGAGCAGTACTTC,CASSPMTSGGEYEQYF
TRBV19,.,13,TRBJ1-1,.,TGTGCCAGTACAAATTTCGGGAACACTGAAGCTTTCTTT,CASTNFGNTEAFF
TRBV25-1,.,13,TRBJ1-2,.,TGTGCCAGCAGTGAGGCCAGGGACTATGGCTACACCTTC,CASSEARDYGYTF
TRBV5-1,.,15,TRBJ1-1,.,TGCGCCAGCAGCTTGGGCGGGGCAGTGAACACTGAAGCTTTCTTT,CASSLGGAVNTEAFF
TRBV27,.,15,TRBJ2-1,TRBD1,TGTGCCAGCCGAGCAGGGGGTTACTCCTACAATGAGCAGTTCTTC,CASRAGGYSYNEQFF
TRBV5-1,.,17,TRBJ1-3,TRBD1,TGCGCCAGCAGCTTCTCCGGGACAGGGGGCGCGGGAAACACCATATATTTT,CASSFSGTGGAGNTIYF
TRBV4-1,.,10,TRBJ2-3,.,TGCGCCAGCAGCCCTTTTGCGCAGTATTTT,CASSPFAQYF
TRBV7-8,.,11,TRBJ2-1,.,TGTGCCAGCAGCCGTGAGGGTGAGCAGTTCTTC,CASSREGEQFF
TRBV7-8,.,14,TRBJ2-5,TRBD2,TGTGCCAGCAGCTTATCTCGGGGGGGAGAGACCCAGTACTTC,CASSLSRGGETQYF
TRBV7-2,.,12,TRBJ1-1,TRBD1,TGTGCCAGCAGCTTCCACAACAGGGGGGCTTTCTTT,CASSFHNRGAFF
TRBV19,.,13,TRBJ2-4,.,TGTGCCAGCACAATGGGGGCAGGGAACATTCAGTACTTC,CASTMGAGNIQYF
TRBV29-1,.,13,TRBJ1-2,.,TGCAGCGTCGCAGCGCAGGGGAACTATGGCTACACCTTC,CSVAAQGNYGYTF
TRBV6-4,.,15,TRBJ2-1,.,TGTGCCAGCAGTGACGGGGGGAGCTCCTACAATGAGCAGTTCTTC,CASSDGGSSYNEQFF
TRBV15,.,16,TRBJ2-3,.,TGTGCCACCAGCAGCCCGGGACTGCTAGGCACAGATACGCAGTATTTT,CATSSPGLLGTDTQYF
TRBV5-1,.,13,TRBJ2-7,TRBD1,TGCGCCAGCAGCGCGACAGGGGTGTACGAGCAGTACTTC,CASSATGVYEQYF
TRBV7-9,once,15,TRBJ1-1,TRBD1,TGTGCCAGCAGCTCCTCCGGGACAGGGTCGACTGAAGCTTTCTTT,CASSSSGTGSTEAFF
TRBV6-6,.,15,TRBJ1-2,TRBD1,TGTGCCAGCAGCCTTGGGACAGCTGATTACTATGGCTACACCTTC,CASSLGTADYYGYTF
TRBV27,.,16,TRBJ2-3,.,TGTGCCAGCAGTTGGGGACAACCTTCTAGCACAGATACGCAGTATTTT,CASSWGQPSSTDTQYF
TRBV6-6,.,14,TRBJ2-7,.,TGTGCCAGCACTTTACGGGGGACCTCCTACGAGCAGTACTTC,CASTLRGTSYEQYF
TRBV2,.,13,TRBJ1-5,TRBD1,TGTGCCAGCAGGGGGACAGGAGGGCAGCCCCAGCATTTT,CASRGTGGQPQHF
TRBV6-5,.,14,TRBJ1-5,.,TGTGCCAGCAGTTTTAGTGCGGGCAATCAGCCCCAGCATTTT,CASSFSAGNQPQHF
TRBV4-3,.,16,TRBJ2-1,TRBD2,TGCGCCAGCAGCCAAGAGAATAGCGGGGGGGCGGATGAGCAGTTCTTC,CASSQENSGGADEQFF
TRBV4-3,.,12,TRBJ2-5,TRBD2,TGCGCCAGCAGCCAAGATGGGGGGGCCCAGTACTTC,CASSQDGGAQYF
TRBV6-1,.,15,TRBJ2-2,TRBD1,TGTGCCAGCAGTGAACAGGGGGCGAACACCGGGGAGCTGTTTTTT,CASSEQGANTGELFF
TRBV5-1,.,16,TRBJ1-1,.,TGCGCCAGCAGCTTGGATAGGTTCGGGGAGGGGACTGAAGCTTTCTTT,CASSLDRFGEGTEAFF
TRBV19,.,15,TRBJ1-2,TRBD1,TGTGCCAGTAGTGGTCCGGGACAGGGGGATTTTGGCTACACCTTC,CASSGPGQGDFGYTF